The 27 T cell receptor beta chains below all came from one sample that was sequenced in a study of somatic mutations in cytotoxic T cells in rheumatoid arthritis. The method was immunoSEQ multiplex PCR; TCRdb's version includes in-frame clones alone and lacks a portion of them. This sample has roughly 30,000 clones, with approximately 85% found just once. Sequenced sample: CD8+ T cells sorted from blood. These receptors all stem from an adult with rheumatoid arthritis.

The chain joins TRBV5-6 to TRBJ1-1, with D unresolved. Germline CDR1 SGHDT, CDR2 YYEEEE. This CDR3 has 14 amino acids. V shed 2 bases and J shed 3 bases, with 11 bases lying between them. The CDR3 nucleotides are TGTGCCAGCAGCTTCTCAGTTCGGGACACTGAAGCTTTCTTT. This sequence encodes CASSFSVRDTEAFF.

This clone was detected a few times. The chain uses TRBV30 and TRBJ1-1, with D possibly being TRBD1 (5 bases). The CDR3 is made up of 11 amino acids. Trimming removed 3 bases at V and 10 bases at J, with 12 bases between. Germline CDR1 and CDR2: GTSNPN and SVGIG (reference sequence). The CDR3 sequence: CAWRVSGSAFF. The CDR3 DNA reads as TGTGCCTGGAGGGTCTCAGGGTCAGCTTTCTTT.

The chain recombines TRBV27 with TRBJ2-7, with D perhaps given as TRBD1 or TRBD2 (6 bases each). The CDR3 runs to 14 residues. Germline V lookup: CDR1 MNHEY, CDR2 SMNVEV (reference sequence). V dropped 6 bases and J dropped 1 base, with 13 bases sitting between them. In nucleotides, the CDR3 is TGTGCCAGCAGCCGGGGGACACCTTCCTACGAGCAGTACTTC. Translation: CASSRGTPSYEQYF.

The chain couples TRBV4-1 to TRBJ1-2; 9 nucleotides line up with TRBD1. Germline V lookup: CDR1 MGHRA, CDR2 YSYEKL. The CDR3 runs to 17 residues. V dropped 8 bases and J dropped 2; count of bases not matched to a gene: 15. CDR3 in amino acids: CASRLTRGQGFNYGYTF. The DNA for the CDR3 is TGCGCCAGCCGACTCACCCGGGGACAGGGCTTCAACTATGGCTACACCTTC.

The V call is TRBV4-1, the J call TRBJ2-1, with D unclear. V lost 0 bases, J lost 1 base, and 4 bases lay in between. Germline loops: CDR1 MGHRA, CDR2 YSYEKL. The CDR3 runs to 14 residues. CDR3 nucleotides: TGCGCCAGCAGCCAAGAAAGGTCCTACAATGAGCAGTTCTTC. It is translated as CASSQERSYNEQFF.

The rearrangement uses TRBV4-3 and TRBJ2-2; 9 nucleotides line up with TRBD1. Germline lookup yields CDR1 LGHNA and CDR2 YSLEER. The ends lost 3 bases at V and 7 bases at J; junction bases unmatched: 3. CDR3 length: 14 residues. CDR3 protein: CASSQGQGNGELFF. The CDR3 DNA is TGCGCCAGCAGCCAGGGACAGGGCAACGGGGAGCTGTTTTTT.

This chain joins TRBV7-8 and TRBJ2-2, with 9 bases fitting TRBD2. V was pared by 1 base and J by 5 bases, with 11 bases of the junction left unmatched. Per the germline V gene, CDR1 is SGHVS and CDR2 is FQNEAQ. The CDR3 covers 18 residues. For the CDR3, the DNA is TGTGCCAGCAGCTTAGTCAGCCTCGGACTAGCGAGGACCGGGGAGCTGTTTTTT. It specifies CASSLVSLGLARTGELFF. Supplemented by reference TRBV7-8 and TRBJ2-2, the full variable domain reads GAGVSQSPRYKVAKRGQDVALRCDPISGHVSLFWYQQALGQGPEFLTYFQNEAQLDKSGLPSDRFFAERPEGSVSTLKIQRTQQEDSAVYLCASSLVSLGLARTGELFFGEGSRLTVL.

The chain combines TRBV4-1 with TRBJ1-1, with D maybe TRBD1 (6 bases). The V end lost 0 bases, the J end lost 5 bases, and 13 bases lay between the germline ends. CDR3 size: 15 residues. Germline CDR1 and CDR2: MGHRA and YSYEKL. The CDR3 spells CASSQDPGGRTEAFF. Here the CDR3 DNA reads TGCGCCAGCAGCCAAGATCCGGGGGGGCGGACTGAAGCTTTCTTT.

The chain couples TRBV5-1 to TRBJ2-1, with D unclear. Trimming stripped 0 bases from V and 0 bases from J, with 7 bases between. CDR3 length: 15 residues. CDR1 and CDR2 (germline): SGHRS, YFSETQ. The CDR3 spells CASSLEGSSYNEQFF. The CDR3 bases are TGCGCCAGCAGCTTGGAGGGAAGCTCCTACAATGAGCAGTTCTTC. Supplemented by reference TRBV5-1 and TRBJ2-1, the full variable domain reads KAGVTQTPRYLIKTRGQQVTLSCSPISGHRSVSWYQQTPGQGLQFLFEYFSETQRNKGNFPGRFSGRQFSNSRSEMNVSTLELGDSALYLCASSLEGSSYNEQFFGPGTRLTVL.

The chain is built from TRBV30 and TRBJ2-7; 10 bases align to TRBD2. CDR1 and CDR2 from the germline V gene are GTSNPN and SVGIG (reference sequence). The CDR3 covers 12 residues. The CDR3 coding sequence is TGTGCAGCCGGGACTAGCGCTGACGAGCAGTACTTC. Protein: CAAGTSADEQYF.

Only a few counts were recorded for this clone. This chain joins TRBV30 and TRBJ1-2; D call uncertain. V was cut by 4 bases and J by 4 bases, with 10 bases left in between. CDR3 size: 12 residues. Germline values: CDR1 GTSNPN, CDR2 SVGIG (reference sequence). In nucleotides, the CDR3 is TGTGCCTGGACCGACTACAGCTATGGCTACACCTTC. It specifies CAWTDYSYGYTF. Full variable domain (rest looked up from reference TRBV30 and TRBJ1-2): SQTIHQWPATLVQPVGSPLSLECTVEGTSNPNLYWYRQAAGRGLQLLFYSVGIGQISSEVPQNLSASRPQDRQFILSSKKLLLSDSGFYLCAWTDYSYGYTFGSGTRLTVV.

This clone was seen a few times. The V call is TRBV9, the J call TRBJ1-2; unclear D gene. The V end lost 2 bases, the J end lost 2 bases, and 13 bases lay between the germline ends. Looked up from germline, CDR1 is SGDLS and CDR2 is YYNGEE. This CDR3 spans 15 amino acids. CDR3 protein: CASSVERVSNYGYTF. The CDR3 bases are TGTGCCAGCAGCGTTGAGAGGGTCTCAAACTATGGCTACACCTTC.

The genes are TRBV14 and TRBJ2-4; TRBD1 matches 9 bases. V lost 5 bases, J lost 0 bases, and 8 bases stayed unmatched. CDR3 size: 17 residues. Germline V gives CDR1 SGHDN, CDR2 FVKESK. The CDR3 is CASSSQGQGVAKNIQYF. The CDR3 DNA is TGTGCCAGCAGCTCACAGGGACAGGGCGTAGCCAAAAACATTCAGTACTTC.

This chain connects TRBV29-1 to TRBJ1-1; a weak D match, TRBD1 (5 bases). V lost 3 bases, J lost 3 bases, and 14 bases lay in between. Germline loops: CDR1 SQVTM, CDR2 ANQGSEA. This CDR3 is 14 amino acids long. The CDR3 DNA follows: TGCAGCGTTGATCGGGGGGTCAAGGACACTGAAGCTTTCTTT. Amino acids: CSVDRGVKDTEAFF.

The chain has TRBV13 and TRBJ2-1; 10 bases map to TRBD2. The CDR3 is made up of 16 amino acids. Germline CDR1 is PRHDT and CDR2 is FYEKMQ (reference sequence). The V gene end was trimmed by 5 bases and the J gene end by 3 bases; junction bases not matched to a gene: 7. The CDR3 DNA sequence: TGTGCCAGCAGCACACTAGCGGGAATAAACTACAATGAGCAGTTCTTC. Amino acids: CASSTLAGINYNEQFF.

The genes are TRBV6-4 and TRBJ2-3; 12 positions agree with TRBD2. The germline CDR1 and CDR2 sequences are MRHNA and SNTAGT. CDR3 length: 16 residues. The V and J ends lost 4 bases and 3 bases, in that order; junction bases with no gene match: 5. The CDR3 DNA sequence: TGTGCCAGCAGTGCATCTAGCGGGGGGGCAACAGATACGCAGTATTTT. As protein: CASSASSGGATDTQYF.

The V call is TRBV5-1, the J call TRBJ2-1, with TRBD1 identical over 9 bases. Trimming took 3 bases from V and 1 from J; bases not matched to a gene: 11. The CDR3 is 18 residues long. Germline CDR1 is SGHRS and CDR2 is YFSETQ. The CDR3 sequence is CASSSKPGQGGSYNEQFF. The CDR3 DNA follows: TGCGCCAGCAGCTCTAAACCGGGACAGGGAGGGTCCTACAATGAGCAGTTCTTC.

The chain carries TRBV19 and TRBJ1-2; 10 nucleotides align to TRBD1. This CDR3 is built from 15 residues. Germline V gene lookup returns CDR1 LNHDA and CDR2 SQIVND (reference sequence). V dropped 6 bases and J dropped 3; count of bases not matched to a gene: 7. Here the CDR3 DNA reads TGTGCCAGTAGCCCCCCGGGACAGGGGTACTATGGCTACACCTTC. Protein sequence: CASSPPGQGYYGYTF.

V gene TRBV28 combines with J gene TRBJ1-5; D gene ambiguous. CDR1 is MDHEN, CDR2 SYDVKM, per germline. V was shortened by 3 bases and J by 3 bases, with 12 bases between the two germline ends. The CDR3 sequence is 15 residues long. The CDR3 spells CASSLLVRNNQPQHF. The CDR3 nucleotides read TGTGCCAGCAGTTTGTTGGTTCGGAACAATCAGCCCCAGCATTTT. Using reference TRBV28 and TRBJ1-5 for the parts outside the CDR3, the full variable domain is DVKVTQSSRYLVKRTGEKVFLECVQDMDHENMFWYRQDPGLGLRLIYFSYDVKMKEKGDIPEGYSVSREKKERFSLILESASTNQTSMYLCASSLLVRNNQPQHFGDGTRLSIL.

V usage is TRBV9 and J usage is TRBJ2-1, with TRBD2 as a possible D gene (5 bases). The V end was cut by 0 bases, the J end by 1 base, with 11 bases between. The CDR3 is 16 residues long. The germline CDR1 and CDR2 sequences are SGDLS and YYNGEE. CDR3 residues: CASSVAAGGSYNEQFF. The CDR3 bases are TGTGCCAGCAGCGTAGCTGCTGGAGGATCCTACAATGAGCAGTTCTTC.

The V call is TRBV10-1, the J call TRBJ2-7; no clear D. This CDR3 has 13 amino acids. Per germline, CDR1 WNHNN and CDR2 SYGVQD (reference sequence). V was pared by 5 bases and J by 9 bases, with 17 bases between. The CDR3 loop reads CASSTGPGGGQYF. CDR3 DNA: TGCGCCAGCAGTACCGGACCGGGTGGTGGGCAGTACTTC.

This clone was found a few times. The genes are TRBV4-2 and TRBJ1-1; no clear D. The CDR3 runs to 14 residues. Germline V gene lookup returns CDR1 LGHNA and CDR2 YNFKEQ. The V gene lost 0 bases and the J gene lost 1 base, with 6 bases spanning the gap. The DNA for the CDR3 is TGTGCCAGCAGCCAAGATTTTAGGAACACTGAAGCTTTCTTT. Amino acid sequence: CASSQDFRNTEAFF.

The chain recombines TRBV5-4 with TRBJ2-3, with 12 bases that match TRBD2. Germline V gene sequence: CDR1 SGHNT, CDR2 YYREEE (reference sequence). CDR3 size: 16 residues. Germline trimming cut 4 bases from V and 4 bases from J; bases unmatched to any gene: 7. The CDR3 coding sequence is TGTGCCAGCAGCCACGAGACTAGCGGGAGTCCAGATACGCAGTATTTT. Its protein product is CASSHETSGSPDTQYF.

This chain's CDR3 is CASSLVTGGTEAFF. In DNA form, the CDR3 reads TGTGCCAGCAGTTTGGTAACAGGGGGCACTGAAGCTTTCTTT. The chain links TRBV27 to TRBJ1-1, with 8 bases matching TRBD1. Unmatched junction bases numbered 4, after V lost 3 bases and J lost 4 bases. Per germline, CDR1 MNHEY and CDR2 SMNVEV (reference sequence). The CDR3 is made up of 14 amino acids.

V and J are TRBV9 and TRBJ2-3, with 9 bases lining up with TRBD2. The CDR3 has 17 amino acids. Unmatched junction bases numbered 13, after V lost 6 bases and J lost 2 bases. Per germline, CDR1 SGDLS and CDR2 YYNGEE. CDR3 in DNA: TGTGCCAGCACCCCGGGGGCTAGCGGGGATACCACAGATACGCAGTATTTT. Translation: CASTPGASGDTTDTQYF.

This clone has only one observation. The V call is TRBV7-8, the J call TRBJ2-1; the match to TRBD2 covers 10 bases. Germline trimming cut 5 bases from V and 4 bases from J; bases unmatched to any gene: 11. Germline assignment: CDR1 SGHVS and CDR2 FQNEAQ. The CDR3 is 17 amino acids. The CDR3 spells CASSLRGGTSVYNEQFF. CDR3 in DNA: TGTGCCAGCAGCCTAAGGGGGGGGACTAGCGTATACAATGAGCAGTTCTTC.

This sequence joins TRBV4-2 and TRBJ1-2; D is uncertain. The CDR3 runs to 17 residues. Per the germline V gene, CDR1 is LGHNA and CDR2 is YNFKEQ. V lost 0 bases, J lost 6 bases, and 20 bases lay in between. The CDR3 DNA reads as TGTGCCAGCAGCCAAGACGAGTTGACCTTGGCTAGAGATGGCTACACCTTC. Translation gives CASSQDELTLARDGYTF.